Presented here are 7 T cell receptor beta chains from one specimen sequenced in a study of T cell responses to AZD1222 COVID-19 vaccine. Profiling relied on immunoSEQ multiplex PCR, and the TCRdb table lists in-frame clones only, not all of them. In the table there are 150,000 to 200,000 clones, roughly 92% of which are singletons. Sample: peripheral blood, taken 28 days after the second AZD1222 dose. These TCRs come from an adult who received the AZD1222 COVID-19 vaccine.

This clone was picked up a small number of times. The chain uses TRBV28 and TRBJ2-6; D is unclear. Germline CDR1 is MDHEN and CDR2 is SYDVKM. The CDR3 has 15 residues. Trimming stripped 1 base from V and 2 bases from J, with 6 bases between. For the CDR3, the DNA is TGTGCCAGCAGTTTATCCGGTACTGGGGCCAACGTCCTGACTTTC. Translation: CASSLSGTGANVLTF.

The chain couples TRBV7-8 to TRBJ2-1, with D perhaps matching TRBD1 or TRBD2 (6 bases each). V lost 2 bases and J lost 6, with 14 bases in between. The CDR3 is 15 residues long. Germline V gene lookup returns CDR1 SGHVS and CDR2 FQNEAQ. The CDR3: CASSLRGGRPNEQFF. CDR3 bases: TGTGCCAGCAGCTTACGAGGGGGGAGGCCCAATGAGCAGTTCTTC.

V is TRBV5-1 and J is TRBJ1-4, with D unclear. This CDR3 is 15 amino acids long. Trimming took off 2 bases at V and 0 bases at J, with 8 bases between the two ends. From germline, CDR1 is SGHRS and CDR2 YFSETQ. The CDR3 nucleotides are TGCGCCAGCAGCTTCCTCGGAGCAACTAATGAAAAACTGTTTTTT. Its protein is CASSFLGATNEKLFF.

CDR3 residues: CASTPSGTDGPQHF. The CDR3 bases are TGTGCCAGCACCCCATCCGGGACAGATGGACCCCAGCATTTT. V usage is TRBV25-1 and J usage is TRBJ1-5, with 7 bases that match TRBD1. Germline V lookup: CDR1 MGHDK, CDR2 SYGVNS. The CDR3 is made up of 14 amino acids. V shed 7 bases and J 10 bases; nucleotides not matched to a gene: 13.

This rearrangement joins TRBV18 to TRBJ1-3, with 8 positions matching TRBD1. The V gene's germline CDR1 is KGHSH and CDR2 LQKENI. Trimming cost V 2 bases and J 0 bases; bases outside gene matches: 3. This CDR3 is built from 16 residues. The DNA for the CDR3 is TGTGCCAGCTCACCAATGGACAGGGCCTCTGGAAACACCATATATTTT. It is translated as CASSPMDRASGNTIYF. The full variable domain, with the rest looked up from reference TRBV18 and TRBJ1-3, is NAGVMQNPRHLVRRRGQEARLRCSPMKGHSHVYWYRQLPEEGLKFMVYLQKENIIDESGMPKERFSAEFPKEGPSILRIQQVVRGDSAAYFCASSPMDRASGNTIYFGEGSWLTVV.

This clone was recorded a few times. The rearrangement uses TRBV19 and TRBJ1-4; D uncertain. The CDR3 loop spans 14 amino acids. Trimming stripped 7 bases from V and 0 bases from J, with 9 bases between. Per the germline V gene, CDR1 is LNHDA and CDR2 is SQIVND (reference sequence). This chain's CDR3 is CASTENPTNEKLFF. DNA of the CDR3: TGTGCCAGTACGGAGAATCCAACTAATGAAAAACTGTTTTTT.

The chain is built from TRBV7-8 and TRBJ1-1; D ambiguous. The germline gives CDR1 SGHVS, CDR2 FQNEAQ. Trimming shortened V by 2 bases and J by 4 bases, and 8 bases separated the two germline ends. The CDR3 covers 13 residues. The CDR3 sequence: CASSLRTLTEAFF. CDR3 sequence (DNA): TGTGCCAGCAGCTTACGGACGCTCACTGAAGCTTTCTTT.